This T cell receptor (beta chain) emerged from a study of untreated major depressive disorder. Participants with major medical conditions, Axis I/II comorbidities, regular medication or illicit drug use were excluded. From thawed PBMCs, CD4+ T cells were purified by negative selection. Enrichment usually gave about 95% pure CD4+ T cells. The V and J ends lost 1 base and 13 bases respectively, with 8 bases between them. The length of the CDR3 is 12 residues. Germline CDR1 is MGHRA and CDR2 is YSYEKL. Sequenced by immunoSEQ multiplex PCR; TCRdb stores in-frame clones only, minus some. The repertoire holds about 20,000 clones, with 70% to 90% as singletons.

This TCR came from a woman in her thirties in good health. The chain links TRBV4-1 to TRBJ1-6; D is uncertain. The sample was CD4+ T cells from PBMCs. The CDR3 bases are TGCGCCAGCAGCCAAGTAGGGTACCCCCTCCACTTT. Translation gives CASSQVGYPLHF.